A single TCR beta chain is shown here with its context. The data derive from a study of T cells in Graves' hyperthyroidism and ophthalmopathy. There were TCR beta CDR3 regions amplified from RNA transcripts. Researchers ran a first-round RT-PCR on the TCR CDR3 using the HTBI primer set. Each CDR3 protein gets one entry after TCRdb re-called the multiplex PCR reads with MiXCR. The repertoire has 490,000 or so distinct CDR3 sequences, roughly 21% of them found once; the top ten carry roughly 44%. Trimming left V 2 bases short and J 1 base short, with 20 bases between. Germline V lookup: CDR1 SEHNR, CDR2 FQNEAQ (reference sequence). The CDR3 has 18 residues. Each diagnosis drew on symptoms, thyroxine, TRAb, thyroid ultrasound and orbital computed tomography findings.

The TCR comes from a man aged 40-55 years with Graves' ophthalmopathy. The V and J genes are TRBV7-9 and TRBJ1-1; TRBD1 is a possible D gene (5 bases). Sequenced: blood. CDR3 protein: CASSLPKGLLTKNTEAFF. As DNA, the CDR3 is TGTGCCAGCAGCTTACCGAAGGGACTCCTGACAAAGAACACTGAAGCTTTCTTT.